The T cell receptor (beta chain) described here comes from a study of T cells after yellow fever vaccination. Study-level findings and limits: A weaker secondary response peaked on day 5, the primary on day 15. Most clones from primary vaccination resurfaced after the booster (around 97% CD4, around 89% CD8). Overlap between CD4 and CD8 compartments was detected for a small share of clonotypes.

This clonotype was seen a few times. The target antigen is unknown. This CDR3 has 13 amino acids. Germline loops: CDR1 LNHDA, CDR2 SQIVND (reference sequence). The V and J ends lost 0 bases and 10 bases respectively, with 7 bases between them. The 5'RACE template-switching step produced TCR cDNA and added a universal primer site and UMIs. TCRdb re-analysed the 5' RACE reads in MiXCR, keeping a single row per CDR3 protein. This repertoire shows about 630,000 distinct CDR3 sequences, roughly 12% found once; its top ten account for 14% to 15%. The clonotype was recovered from a man aged 25 to 40 who received the YFV17D yellow fever vaccine. Sequenced material: PBMCs, taken on the day of the yellow fever booster vaccination. The V gene is TRBV19, the J gene TRBJ1-6; perhaps TRBD1 as D (6 bases). The CDR3 sequence is CASSIDRGSPLHF. The CDR3 DNA follows: TGTGCCAGTAGTATAGACAGGGGATCACCCCTCCACTTT. Using reference TRBV19 and TRBJ1-6 for the parts outside the CDR3, the full variable domain is DGGITQSPKYLFRKEGQNVTLSCEQNLNHDAMYWYRQDPGQGLRLIYYSQIVNDFQKGDIAEGYSVSREKKESFPLTVTSAQKNPTAFYLCASSIDRGSPLHFGNGTRLTVT.